This T cell receptor (beta chain) was identified during a study of technical replicates of blood from a few donors. Repertoires were generated with immunoSEQ multiplex PCR, while TCRdb's copy carries only in-frame clones and drops some. This sample has tens of thousands of clones; 94% occur once, and the top ten carry 0.26%. This CDR3 is 16 amino acids long. Looked up from germline, CDR1 is LNHNV and CDR2 is YYDKDF (reference sequence). V was cut by 0 bases and J by 1 base, with 10 bases left in between. The sequenced sample consisted of T cells isolated from PBMCs. The chain uses TRBV15 and TRBJ2-1, with D possibly matching TRBD1 (6 bases). The TCR comes from a human donor in good health. As DNA, the CDR3 is TGTGCCACCAGCAGAGAAGGGGGTCTATCCTACAATGAGCAGTTCTTC. Translating it yields CATSREGGLSYNEQFF.